What follows are 23 T cell receptor beta chains derived from one specimen sequenced in a study of T cells in Graves' hyperthyroidism and ophthalmopathy. TCR beta CDR3 region amplification was performed from RNA transcripts. Carried out on the TCR CDR3, a first-round RT-PCR used the HTBI primer set. Each CDR3 protein is one row after TCRdb ran MiXCR on the multiplex PCR reads. The table records 500,000 to 650,000 distinct CDR3 sequences, 12% to 15% of them present only once. Sequenced input: blood. These receptors were collected from a woman aged 40-49 years with Graves' hyperthyroidism.

This sequence joins TRBV19 and TRBJ1-1, with TRBD1 matching 7 bases. The CDR3 contains 13 residues. The V segment lost 4 bases and the J segment 7 bases; nucleotides outside the gene matches: 6. Germline V lookup: CDR1 LNHDA, CDR2 SQIVND (reference sequence). The CDR3 DNA is TGTGCCAGTAGTAATCCAGGGGGTCGTGAAGCTTTCTTT. Amino acids: CASSNPGGREAFF.

J is TRBJ2-1 and V is TRBV19; D not certain. The V gene's germline CDR1 is LNHDA and CDR2 SQIVND (reference sequence). The V gene lost 5 bases and the J gene lost 5 bases, with 10 bases spanning the gap. The CDR3 covers 13 residues. The CDR3 nucleotides read TGTGCCAGTAGTTTCGGACGGGACAATGAGCAGTTCTTC. Translating gives CASSFGRDNEQFF.

With respect to this clonotype: A much bigger clone sits one base away, suggesting this may be a read error. The gene calls are TRBV5-1 and TRBJ1-5; TRBD1 might be the D (6 bases). CDR1 is SGHRS and CDR2 is YFSETQ in the germline V gene. With 8 bases removed from V and 5 bases from J, the gap between germline ends came to 17 bases. The CDR3 is made up of 14 amino acids. CDR3 bases: TGCGCCAGGGTTGGACAGAGGGCTTATCAGCCCCAGCATTTT. This encodes CARVGQRAYQPQHF.

The sample holds many counts of this clonotype. The rearrangement uses TRBV13 and TRBJ1-2; 7 bases line up with TRBD1. Germline CDR1 reads PRHDT; CDR2 reads FYEKMQ (reference sequence). V shed 5 bases and J 6 bases; nucleotides not matched to a gene: 9. The CDR3 runs to 14 residues. CDR3 protein: CASSLDRAGDGYTF. The CDR3 DNA follows: TGTGCCAGCAGCCTCGACAGGGCAGGTGATGGCTACACCTTC. Combining the CDR3 with reference TRBV13 and TRBJ1-2 gives the whole variable domain AAGVIQSPRHLIKEKRETATLKCYPIPRHDTVYWYQQGPGQDPQFLISFYEKMQSDKGSIPDRFSAQQFSDYHSELNMSSLELGDSALYFCASSLDRAGDGYTFGSGTRLTVV.

This clonotype was counted only a few times. V is TRBV3-1 and J is TRBJ2-7, with a weak D call TRBD1 (6 bases). The V and J ends lost 1 base and 6 bases respectively, with 19 bases between them. This CDR3 has 16 amino acids. Germline CDR1 is LGHDT and CDR2 is YNNKEL (reference sequence). For the CDR3, the DNA is TGTGCCAGCAGCCAAGGGTTCGGGACAAGGGAATTCGAGCAGTACTTC. Its protein is CASSQGFGTREFEQYF.

Many counts were recorded for this clonotype. V gene TRBV28 combines with J gene TRBJ1-2; maybe TRBD1 (5 bases). The CDR3 is 14 residues long. The germline gives CDR1 MDHEN, CDR2 SYDVKM. V was pared by 1 base and J by 4 bases, with 10 bases between. The CDR3 protein is CASSLFQGVYGYTF. DNA of the CDR3: TGTGCCAGCAGTTTATTTCAAGGGGTCTATGGCTACACCTTC.

This clonotype was counted only a few times. The chain is built from TRBV5-1 and TRBJ2-2; TRBD2 agrees at 9 bases. Germline V gives CDR1 SGHRS, CDR2 YFSETQ. CDR3 length: 16 residues. J lost 3 bases, V lost 5 bases, and 8 bases had no gene match. The CDR3 reads CASRRVAGVDTGELFF. As DNA, the CDR3 is TGCGCCAGCAGGCGCGTAGCGGGAGTGGACACCGGGGAGCTGTTTTTT. The whole variable domain, remainder taken from reference TRBV5-1 and TRBJ2-2, is KAGVTQTPRYLIKTRGQQVTLSCSPISGHRSVSWYQQTPGQGLQFLFEYFSETQRNKGNFPGRFSGRQFSNSRSEMNVSTLELGDSALYLCASRRVAGVDTGELFFGEGSRLTVL.

This clonotype was found a few times. The CDR3 loop reads CASSVQGVYANVLTF. The CDR3 DNA sequence: TGTGCCAGCAGCGTACAGGGAGTCTACGCCAACGTCCTGACTTTC. V and J are TRBV9 and TRBJ2-6; D may correspond to TRBD1 or TRBD2 (5 bases each). The CDR3 is made up of 15 amino acids. V dropped 1 base and J dropped 7 bases, with 12 bases sitting between them. Germline lookup yields CDR1 SGDLS and CDR2 YYNGEE.

This clonotype was observed a few times. DNA of the CDR3: TGTGCCAGCAGCGTAACAGCGGGATACAATGAGCAGTTCTTC. This gives the protein CASSVTAGYNEQFF. The chain joins TRBV9 to TRBJ2-1; TRBD2 aligns across 7 bases. Germline V gene lookup returns CDR1 SGDLS and CDR2 YYNGEE. The ends lost 1 base at V and 4 bases at J; junction bases unmatched: 2. CDR3 size: 14 residues.

V usage is TRBV7-2 and J usage is TRBJ2-7; 7 bases are shared with TRBD2. CDR1 and CDR2 from the germline V gene are SGHTA and FQGNSA. The CDR3 loop spans 14 amino acids. The V gene end was trimmed by 6 bases and the J gene end by 2 bases; junction bases not matched to a gene: 7. CDR3 coding DNA: TGTGCCAGCAGGCAAGGACTAGGGGCCTACGAGCAGTACTTC. Amino acids: CASRQGLGAYEQYF.

The chain combines TRBV3-1 with TRBJ1-4, with D unclear. The CDR3 covers 17 residues. V was cut by 0 bases and J by 4 bases, with 15 bases left in between. The V gene's germline CDR1 is LGHDT and CDR2 YNNKEL (reference sequence). The CDR3 nucleotides are TGTGCCAGCAGCCAAGATTTCCCGGGGTTAAGTAATGAAAAACTGTTTTTT. It yields the protein CASSQDFPGLSNEKLFF.

This clonotype was detected many times. This chain links TRBV6-1 with TRBJ2-1, with D uncertain. Germline values: CDR1 MNHNS, CDR2 SASEGT. V was shortened by 1 base and J by 5 bases, with 18 bases between the two germline ends. The CDR3 spans 17 residues. The CDR3 here is CASSEVIVVRTNNEQFF. The CDR3 nucleotides read TGTGCCAGCAGTGAAGTGATAGTCGTGAGGACCAACAATGAGCAGTTCTTC.

This clonotype has ten or more counts. The rearrangement joins TRBV5-1 to TRBJ2-7; maybe TRBD2 (6 bases). V lost 0 bases and J lost 1, with 14 bases in between. Germline CDR1 and CDR2: SGHRS and YFSETQ. The length of the CDR3 is 16 residues. In DNA form, the CDR3 reads TGCGCCAGCAGCTTGGAACAATCCGGGACTTCCTACGAGCAGTACTTC. Translated: CASSLEQSGTSYEQYF.

This clonotype was recorded a few times. The chain employs TRBV19 and TRBJ1-1; TRBD1 aligns across 8 bases. Germline-derived CDR1 and CDR2 are LNHDA and SQIVND (reference sequence). The CDR3 extends over 14 amino acids. V shed 1 base, J shed 11 bases, and the junction held 9 bases outside the gene matches. The CDR3 coding sequence is TGTGCCAGTAGTATAGGGGGCAGGGGGCCCGTGGCTTTCTTT. This codes for CASSIGGRGPVAFF.

This clonotype was counted ten times or more. This rearrangement joins TRBV20-1 to TRBJ2-7; D may match TRBD1 or TRBD2 (6 bases each). The V end was cut by 6 bases, the J end by 3 bases, with 18 bases between. The length of the CDR3 is 14 residues. Germline V CDR1 and CDR2: DFQATT, SNEGSKA (reference sequence). Here the CDR3 DNA reads TGCAGTGCCCCGAAGGGGGGATTCCTCTACGAGCAGTACTTC. This encodes CSAPKGGFLYEQYF.

The sample holds many counts of this clonotype. The CDR3 DNA reads as TGTGCCAGCAGCTTAGCCACAGGGTTGTCAGGAGAGACCCAGTACTTC. This gives the protein CASSLATGLSGETQYF. V and J are TRBV11-2 and TRBJ2-5; D is possibly TRBD1 (6 bases). Per germline, CDR1 SGHAT and CDR2 FQNNGV. The CDR3 is 16 amino acids. V lost 1 base to trimming and J lost 4 bases, with 16 bases between them.

This clonotype was seen only a few times. This chain joins TRBV7-2 and TRBJ1-5; 7 nucleotides line up with TRBD1. From germline, CDR1 is SGHTA and CDR2 FQGNSA. V gave up 5 bases and J gave up 3 bases; unmatched junction bases: 7. This CDR3 spans 15 amino acids. This CDR3 is CASSRQGTTNQPQHF. The DNA of the CDR3 is TGTGCCAGCAGCAGACAGGGCACTACCAATCAGCCCCAGCATTTT.

At least ten counts were recorded for this clonotype. V and J are TRBV27 and TRBJ2-3; tentatively, D is TRBD2 (7 bases). This CDR3 region has 13 residues. The V end lost 8 bases, the J end lost 6 bases, and 15 bases lay between the germline ends. Germline-derived CDR1 and CDR2 are MNHEY and SMNVEV (reference sequence). The CDR3 nucleotides are TGTGCCAGCTCAGGGGCGGGGGAGGATACGCAGTATTTT. Amino acid sequence: CASSGAGEDTQYF.

This clonotype was recorded at least ten times. The rearrangement joins TRBV7-2 to TRBJ2-5; 9 nucleotides match TRBD2. Germline CDR1 reads SGHTA; CDR2 reads FQGNSA. Trimming took 1 base from V and 5 from J; bases not matched to a gene: 8. This CDR3 has 16 residues. In nucleotides, the CDR3 is TGTGCCAGCAGCTTAGGAACGCTACTAGCGGGCGAGACCCAGTACTTC. Protein: CASSLGTLLAGETQYF.

This chain joins TRBV11-1 and TRBJ1-1, with D uncertain. The CDR3 contains 17 residues. The germline V gene has CDR1 SGHAT and CDR2 FQDESV (reference sequence). V was clipped by 5 bases and J by 4 bases, with 23 bases between them. CDR3 residues: CASSQYNVRAGGTEAFF. CDR3 sequence (DNA): TGTGCCAGCAGCCAATATAACGTTCGGGCGGGAGGCACTGAAGCTTTCTTT.

This clonotype has ten or more counts. The chain has TRBV20-1 and TRBJ2-1; 13 bases are shared with TRBD2. This CDR3 spans 16 amino acids. J was trimmed by 4 bases and V by 1 base; bases with no gene match: 4. Germline V lookup: CDR1 DFQATT, CDR2 SNEGSKA (reference sequence). The CDR3 spells CSARVLAGGRYNEQFF. DNA for the CDR3: TGCAGTGCTAGAGTACTAGCGGGAGGGCGGTACAATGAGCAGTTCTTC.

The chain couples TRBV4-1 to TRBJ2-7, with 12 bases that match TRBD2. The CDR3 totals 17 residues. V shed 4 bases and J 5 bases; nucleotides not matched to a gene: 12. CDR1 and CDR2 from the germline V gene are MGHRA and YSYEKL. The CDR3 sequence: CASSRPTSGSSGDEQYF. The CDR3 DNA reads TGCGCCAGCAGCCGACCGACTAGCGGGAGCTCGGGGGACGAGCAGTACTTC.

In this sample, this clonotype turned up many times. This chain's CDR3 is CASSQGNPGYSNQPQHF. CDR3 coding DNA: TGTGCCAGCAGCCAGGGAAACCCAGGATATAGCAATCAGCCCCAGCATTTT. This chain connects TRBV3-1 to TRBJ1-5; D not resolved. Trimming stripped 3 bases from V and 0 bases from J, with 15 bases between. This CDR3 has 17 amino acids. Germline V gives CDR1 LGHDT, CDR2 YNNKEL (reference sequence).